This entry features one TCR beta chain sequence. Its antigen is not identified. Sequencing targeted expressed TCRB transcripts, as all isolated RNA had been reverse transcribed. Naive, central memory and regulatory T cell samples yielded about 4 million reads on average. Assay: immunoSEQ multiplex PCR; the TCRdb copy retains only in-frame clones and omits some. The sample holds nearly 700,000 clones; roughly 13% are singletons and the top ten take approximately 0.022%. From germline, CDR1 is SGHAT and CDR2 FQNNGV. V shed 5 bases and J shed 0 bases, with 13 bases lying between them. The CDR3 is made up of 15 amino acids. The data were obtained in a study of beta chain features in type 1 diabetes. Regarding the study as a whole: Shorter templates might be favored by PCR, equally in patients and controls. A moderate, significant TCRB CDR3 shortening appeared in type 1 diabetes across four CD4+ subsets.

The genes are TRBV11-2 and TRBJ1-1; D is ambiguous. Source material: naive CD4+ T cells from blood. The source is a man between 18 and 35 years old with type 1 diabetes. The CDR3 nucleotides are TGTGCCAGCAGCCTCTCCGTGGGGATGAACACTGAAGCTTTCTTT. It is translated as CASSLSVGMNTEAFF.